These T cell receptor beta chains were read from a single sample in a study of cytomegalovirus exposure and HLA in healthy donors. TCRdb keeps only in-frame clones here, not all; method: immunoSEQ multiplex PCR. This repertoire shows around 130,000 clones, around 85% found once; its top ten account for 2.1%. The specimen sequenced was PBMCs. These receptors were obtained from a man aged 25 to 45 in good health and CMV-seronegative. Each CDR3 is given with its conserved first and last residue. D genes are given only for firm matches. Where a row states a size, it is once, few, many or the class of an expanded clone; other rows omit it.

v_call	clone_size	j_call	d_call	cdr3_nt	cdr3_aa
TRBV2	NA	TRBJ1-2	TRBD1	TGTGCCAGCAAGACAGGGAACTATGGCTACACCTTC	CASKTGNYGYTF
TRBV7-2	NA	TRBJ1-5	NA	TGTGCCAGCAGCTTAGTCAGGGATCAGCCCCAGCATTTT	CASSLVRDQPQHF
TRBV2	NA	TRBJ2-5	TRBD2	TGTGCCAGCTCGGGAGGGCGACAAGAGACCCAGTACTTC	CASSGGRQETQYF
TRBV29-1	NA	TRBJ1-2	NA	TGCGGCGTTGAGCAGGGCCACGGCTACACCTTC	CGVEQGHGYTF
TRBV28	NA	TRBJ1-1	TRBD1	TGTGCCAGCAGGTCTAGGACAGGGGTGGTAACTGAAGCTTTCTTT	CASRSRTGVVTEAFF
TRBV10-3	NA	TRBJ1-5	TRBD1	TGTGCCATCAGTGACCCTATGGGACAGGGGAATCAGCCCCAGCATTTT	CAISDPMGQGNQPQHF
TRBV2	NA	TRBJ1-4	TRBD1	TGTGCCAGCAGCCGGGACAGGGGAACAACTAATGAAAAACTGTTTTTT	CASSRDRGTTNEKLFF
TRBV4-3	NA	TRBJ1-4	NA	TGCGCCAGCAGCCAAACCCGGACAGCAACTAATGAAAAACTGTTTTTT	CASSQTRTATNEKLFF
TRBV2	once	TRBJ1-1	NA	TGTGCCAGCAGTGATCGGGGGGCGGACACTGAAGCTTTCTTT	CASSDRGADTEAFF
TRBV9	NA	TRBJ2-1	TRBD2	TGTGCCAGCAGCGCCGGACTAGCGGGGGGGCAAGCTGTAGATGAGCAGTTCTTC	CASSAGLAGGQAVDEQFF
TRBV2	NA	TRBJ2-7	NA	TGTGCCAGCAGTGAACCTGCTACGGACAGTATCTACGAGCAGTACTTC	CASSEPATDSIYEQYF
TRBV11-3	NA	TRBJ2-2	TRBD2	TGTGCCAGCAGCCCGGGGACTAGCCTATACACCGGGGAGCTGTTTTTT	CASSPGTSLYTGELFF
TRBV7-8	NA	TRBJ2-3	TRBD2	TGTGCCAGCAGCATAGGGGCGGGGGGGCCTGGCGATACGCAGTATTTT	CASSIGAGGPGDTQYF
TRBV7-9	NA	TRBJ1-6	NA	TGTGCCAGCGGTCTGGGGCAGCTGAATTCACCCCTCCACTTT	CASGLGQLNSPLHF
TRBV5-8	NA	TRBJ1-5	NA	TGTGCCAGCAGCTTGGCCGTTAGTGTTTATAGCAATCAGCCCCAGCATTTT	CASSLAVSVYSNQPQHF
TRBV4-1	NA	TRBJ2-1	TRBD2	TGCGCCAGCAGCCCGGGACTAGCGGGGGAGCAGTTCTTC	CASSPGLAGEQFF
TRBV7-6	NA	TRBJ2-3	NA	TGTGCCAGCAGCTTAGTGGGCTGGTCTAGCACAGATACGCAGTATTTT	CASSLVGWSSTDTQYF
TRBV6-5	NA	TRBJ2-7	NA	TGTGCCAGCAGTTACTCCGGGGCCTACGAGCAGTACTTC	CASSYSGAYEQYF
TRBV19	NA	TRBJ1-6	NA	TGTGCCAGTAGTTCCCGGACAGAGGACTATAATTCACCCCTCCACTTT	CASSSRTEDYNSPLHF
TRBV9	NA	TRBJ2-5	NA	TGTGCCAGCAGCGAGTGGGGGGTGGGGCAAGAGACCCAGTACTTC	CASSEWGVGQETQYF
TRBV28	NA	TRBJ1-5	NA	TGTGCCAGCAGCCAAGCGGGACGGACCAGCAATCAGCCCCAGCATTTT	CASSQAGRTSNQPQHF
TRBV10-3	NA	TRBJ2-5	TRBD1	TGTGCCATCAGTGATGGGGAAGGACAGGGAAAAGAGACCCAGTACTTC	CAISDGEGQGKETQYF
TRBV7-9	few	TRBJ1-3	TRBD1	TGTGCCAGCAGCGCCGACAGGGGTTATGGAAACACCATATATTTT	CASSADRGYGNTIYF
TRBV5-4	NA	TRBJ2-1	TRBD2	TGTGCCAGCAGCTTGGCCGGGGGGAGGGAGCAGTTCTTC	CASSLAGGREQFF
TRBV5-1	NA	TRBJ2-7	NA	TGCGCCAGCAGCTTGTTTAACAGGGAGACCGATGAGTACTTC	CASSLFNRETDEYF
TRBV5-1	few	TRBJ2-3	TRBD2	TGCGCCAGCAGACGCGGCCAACTAGCGGGGGGGACGGAAGATACGCAGTATTTT	CASRRGQLAGGTEDTQYF